This TCR beta chain was identified in a study of OX40 agonist ivuxolimab in advanced cancers. Study-wide background: With ivuxolimab, an agonistic anti-OX40 (CD134) antibody, patients were treated. A partial response was reached by three patients: one with hepatocellular carcinoma and two with cutaneous melanoma.

Broader study findings: More expanded clones were found, on average, in CD8+ than in CD4+ T cells. Researchers did not determine the expanded peripheral T cells' antigen specificity.

Germline loops: CDR1 MNHNY, CDR2 SVGAGI (reference sequence). The germline V and J ends were trimmed by 5 bases and 0 bases, with 9 bases remaining between them. This CDR3 comprises 14 residues. Measured with immunoSEQ multiplex PCR; TCRdb has only the in-frame clones, and not every one. The data show roughly 61,000 clones, roughly 90% seen once. This clone appeared once. The antigen is unknown. Sample: CD4+ or CD8+ T cells sorted from blood, taken in a trial of the OX40 agonist ivuxolimab. The chain has TRBV6-6 and TRBJ2-3; D gene unclear. This receptor was identified in an adult with an advanced solid tumor such as melanoma, head and neck, liver or kidney cancer. The CDR3 DNA is TGTGCCAGCAGTAAACAAGGAAGCACAGATACGCAGTATTTT. Translation gives CASSKQGSTDTQYF.